The 20 T cell receptor beta chains below were found in one sample sequenced in a study of blood T cell repertoires in COVID-19. Profiled with immunoSEQ multiplex PCR; TCRdb holds only in-frame clones, not every one. The table shows about 170,000 clones, with about four fifths occurring only once. Material: peripheral blood. The receptors stem from a human donor with acute or convalescent COVID-19. The donor label of this sample is uncertain.

The gene calls are TRBV10-2 and TRBJ1-1; TRBD1 aligns across 7 bases. The CDR3 has 13 residues. V trimming: 2 bases; J trimming: 3 bases; junction bases outside the gene matches: 0. CDR1 and CDR2 from the germline V gene are WSHSY and SAAADI. The CDR3 region is CASSEQGDTEAFF. The CDR3 bases are TGCGCCAGCAGTGAGCAGGGGGACACTGAAGCTTTCTTT.

V gene TRBV30 combines with J gene TRBJ2-3, with D unresolved. CDR1 and CDR2 from the germline V gene are GTSNPN and SVGIG (reference sequence). The V and J ends lost 0 bases and 5 bases respectively, with 3 bases between them. The CDR3 runs to 11 residues. This CDR3 reads CAWSVKDTQYF. The DNA for the CDR3 is TGTGCCTGGAGTGTCAAAGATACGCAGTATTTT. Full variable domain (missing parts from reference TRBV30 and TRBJ2-3): SQTIHQWPATLVQPVGSPLSLECTVEGTSNPNLYWYRQAAGRGLQLLFYSVGIGQISSEVPQNLSASRPQDRQFILSSKKLLLSDSGFYLCAWSVKDTQYFGPGTRLTVL.

V gene TRBV6-5 combines with J gene TRBJ1-1; no clear D gene. V lost 4 bases, J lost 1 base, and 10 bases lay in between. The CDR3 loop spans 14 amino acids. Germline V gives CDR1 MNHEY, CDR2 SVGAGI. The CDR3 DNA reads TGTGCCAGCAGTTTTGGTCCGGGGAACACTGAAGCTTTCTTT. It specifies CASSFGPGNTEAFF.

The rearrangement links TRBV6-5 to TRBJ1-1; 10 bases are shared with TRBD1. CDR1 is MNHEY, CDR2 SVGAGI, per germline. V trimming: 4 bases; J trimming: 5 bases; junction bases outside the gene matches: 10. The length of the CDR3 is 16 residues. The CDR3 DNA reads as TGTGCCAGCAGTTCTAGACAGGGGGCGCCGGTTACTGAAGCTTTCTTT. Translated: CASSSRQGAPVTEAFF.

The rearrangement uses TRBV19 and TRBJ2-7, with 9 bases matching TRBD1. From germline, CDR1 is LNHDA and CDR2 SQIVND (reference sequence). This CDR3 is built from 13 residues. Trimming took 10 bases from V and 5 from J; bases not matched to a gene: 9. The CDR3 DNA is TGTGCCACCTTTCCGGGACAGGGCAACGAGCAGTACTTC. It yields the protein CATFPGQGNEQYF.

This clone was counted between two and nine times. The rearrangement links TRBV15 to TRBJ1-2, with no clear D. The germline CDR1 and CDR2 sequences are LNHNV and YYDKDF (reference sequence). The V end lost 0 bases, the J end lost 0 bases, and 11 bases lay between the germline ends. The length of the CDR3 is 16 residues. The CDR3 spells CATSRDGGLANYGYTF. The CDR3 nucleotides are TGTGCCACCAGCAGAGATGGCGGGTTGGCTAACTATGGCTACACCTTC.

The J gene is TRBJ2-7, the V gene TRBV7-9; 8 nucleotides match TRBD1. V was pared by 5 bases and J by 2 bases, with 5 bases of the junction left unmatched. CDR3 size: 14 residues. Germline V gene data show CDR1 as SEHNR and CDR2 as FQNEAQ (reference sequence). The DNA of the CDR3 is TGTGCCAGCAGCGCCACAGGGGGGCCCTACGAGCAGTACTTC. Its translation is CASSATGGPYEQYF.

The genes are TRBV7-2 and TRBJ1-2; 7 bases align to TRBD1. The CDR3 extends over 14 amino acids. The trim removed 3 bases at V and 3 bases at J, leaving 4 bases unmatched. CDR1 and CDR2 (germline): SGHTA, FQGNSA. The CDR3 reads CASSFQQGYYGYTF. CDR3 in DNA: TGTGCCAGCAGCTTCCAACAGGGGTACTATGGCTACACCTTC.

This chain joins TRBV29-1 and TRBJ1-2; 7 bases line up with TRBD1. The CDR3 length is 14 residues. From germline, CDR1 is SQVTM and CDR2 ANQGSEA. The junction had 6 bases not matched to a gene; V was cut back by 1 base and J by 4 bases. DNA for the CDR3: TGCAGCGTTGAAGTGTTACAGGGGATCTATGGCTACACCTTC. This translates into CSVEVLQGIYGYTF.

The chain employs TRBV12-3 or TRBV12-4 and TRBJ1-4; D is undetermined. Trimming took 3 bases from V and 7 from J, leaving 6 bases between them. CDR3 length equals 12 residues. Here the CDR3 reads CASSLSGEKLFF. CDR3 sequence (DNA): TGTGCCAGCAGTTTGAGCGGTGAAAAACTGTTTTTT.

J is TRBJ1-1 and V is TRBV5-1, with TRBD1 identical over 12 bases. The J segment lost 3 bases and the V segment lost 2 bases, leaving 5 bases of the junction unmatched. The CDR3 loop spans 16 amino acids. Per the germline V gene, CDR1 is SGHRS and CDR2 is YFSETQ. CDR3 in DNA: TGCGCCAGCAGCTTACCGGGACAGGGGGCACACACTGAAGCTTTCTTT. Encoded protein: CASSLPGQGAHTEAFF.

The chain couples TRBV15 to TRBJ2-5; 7 bases fit TRBD2. V shed 3 bases, J shed 5 bases, and the junction held 9 bases outside the gene matches. This CDR3 is 15 amino acids long. The germline V gene has CDR1 LNHNV and CDR2 YYDKDF (reference sequence). This chain's CDR3 is CATSREGGRMETQYF. The CDR3 region has the DNA TGTGCCACCAGCAGGGAAGGCGGGAGAATGGAGACCCAGTACTTC.

The V call is TRBV30, the J call TRBJ2-5; a weak D match, TRBD1 (6 bases). Trimming shortened V by 1 base and J by 4 bases, and 19 bases separated the two germline ends. There are 16 residues in the CDR3. CDR1 and CDR2 from the germline V gene are GTSNPN and SVGIG (reference sequence). The DNA of the CDR3 is TGTGCCTGGAGTGCCGGGACACCGGGGAAGAGAGAGACCCAGTACTTC. This codes for CAWSAGTPGKRETQYF.

The chain combines TRBV5-1 with TRBJ2-3; 7 bases are a match to TRBD2. Germline CDR1 SGHRS, CDR2 YFSETQ. CDR3 length: 15 amino acids. The ends lost 0 bases at V and 6 bases at J; junction bases unmatched: 7. This CDR3 reads CASSLDGLGIDTQYF. The CDR3 nucleotides are TGCGCCAGCAGCTTGGACGGACTAGGTATTGATACGCAGTATTTT. Combining the CDR3 with reference TRBV5-1 and TRBJ2-3 gives the whole variable domain KAGVTQTPRYLIKTRGQQVTLSCSPISGHRSVSWYQQTPGQGLQFLFEYFSETQRNKGNFPGRFSGRQFSNSRSEMNVSTLELGDSALYLCASSLDGLGIDTQYFGPGTRLTVL.

CDR3 loop: CASSPRETQYF. The CDR3 nucleotides are TGTGCCAGCAGCCCGCGAGAGACCCAGTACTTC. The gene calls are TRBV7-8 and TRBJ2-5; D gene ambiguous. Trimming removed 5 bases from V and 4 bases from J, with 5 bases in between. This CDR3 comprises 11 residues. Germline loops: CDR1 SGHVS, CDR2 FQNEAQ.

This chain uses TRBV12-3 or TRBV12-4 with TRBJ2-3; the D gene is possibly TRBD1 (6 bases). V lost 4 bases to trimming and J lost 9 bases, with 14 bases between them. The CDR3 has 13 amino acids. This CDR3 reads CASSSGTLGTQYF. Written as DNA, the CDR3 is TGTGCCAGCAGTTCCGGGACATTAGGAACGCAGTATTTT.

The gene calls are TRBV5-1 and TRBJ2-7; possible D gene TRBD2, 5 bases. The CDR3 totals 15 residues. Germline V gene sequence: CDR1 SGHRS, CDR2 YFSETQ. V lost 0 bases to trimming and J lost 5 bases, with 15 bases between them. The CDR3 coding sequence is TGCGCCAGCAGCTTGGAAGGGAGAGGTCACGACGAGCAGTACTTC. This translates into CASSLEGRGHDEQYF.

The J gene is TRBJ2-7, the V gene TRBV7-2; 7 bases match TRBD1. Looked up from germline, CDR1 is SGHTA and CDR2 is FQGNSA. The V gene end was trimmed by 7 bases and the J gene end by 6 bases; junction bases not matched to a gene: 6. The CDR3 is 12 residues long. The CDR3 region is CASKRGQAEQYF. The CDR3 DNA reads TGTGCCAGCAAGAGGGGGCAGGCCGAGCAGTACTTC.

This sequence joins TRBV19 and TRBJ1-5; unclear D gene. The germline V gene encodes CDR1 LNHDA and CDR2 SQIVND (reference sequence). Deletions cut 10 bases from V and 0 bases from J, with 13 bases between. There are 14 residues in the CDR3. This CDR3 reads CATAQVYSNQPQHF. CDR3 nucleotides: TGTGCCACCGCGCAGGTGTATAGCAATCAGCCCCAGCATTTT.

J is TRBJ1-5 and V is TRBV27, with D unresolved. Trimming took off 10 bases at V and 0 bases at J, with 19 bases between the two ends. CDR1 and CDR2 (germline): MNHEY, SMNVEV (reference sequence). CDR3 length equals 16 residues. The CDR3 DNA reads as TGTGCCACCTCTAGGTGGGGAGGCGATAGCAATCAGCCCCAGCATTTT. Its translation is CATSRWGGDSNQPQHF.